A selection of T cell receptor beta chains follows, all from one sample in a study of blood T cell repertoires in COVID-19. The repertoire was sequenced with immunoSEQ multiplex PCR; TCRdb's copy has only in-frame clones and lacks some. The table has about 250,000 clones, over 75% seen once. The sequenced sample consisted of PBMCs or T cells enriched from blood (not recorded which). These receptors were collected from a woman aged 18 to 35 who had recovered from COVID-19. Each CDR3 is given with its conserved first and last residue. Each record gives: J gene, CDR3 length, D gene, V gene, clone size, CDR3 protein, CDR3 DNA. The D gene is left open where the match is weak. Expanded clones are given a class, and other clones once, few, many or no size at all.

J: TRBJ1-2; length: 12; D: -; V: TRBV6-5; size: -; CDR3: CASSTGGGPGTF; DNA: TGTGCCAGCAGTACCGGCGGGGGCCCGGGTACCTTC
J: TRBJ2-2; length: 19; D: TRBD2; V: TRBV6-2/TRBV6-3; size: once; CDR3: CASSSRTSGGDSNTGELFF; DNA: TGTGCCAGCAGTTCCCGGACTAGCGGGGGAGATTCGAACACCGGGGAGCTGTTTTTT
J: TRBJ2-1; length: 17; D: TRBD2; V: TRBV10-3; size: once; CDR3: CAIRGTSGGTIYNEQFF; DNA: TGTGCCATCAGGGGGACTAGCGGGGGGACGATCTACAATGAGCAGTTCTTC
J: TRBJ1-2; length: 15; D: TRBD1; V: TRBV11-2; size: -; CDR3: CASSFDRGGNYGYTF; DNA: TGTGCCAGCAGCTTCGACAGGGGCGGTAACTATGGCTACACCTTC
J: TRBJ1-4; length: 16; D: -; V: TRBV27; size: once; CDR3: CASSLWGRRPNEKLFF; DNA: TGTGCCAGCAGTTTATGGGGCAGGCGCCCTAATGAAAAACTGTTTTTT
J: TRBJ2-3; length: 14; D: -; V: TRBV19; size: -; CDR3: CASSSGLDTDTQYF; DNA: TGTGCCAGTAGTTCGGGACTTGACACAGATACGCAGTATTTT
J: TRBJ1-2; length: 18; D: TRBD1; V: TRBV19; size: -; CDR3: CASSPVGDRGRANYGYTF; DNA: TGTGCCAGTAGTCCAGTAGGGGACAGGGGAAGAGCTAACTATGGCTACACCTTC
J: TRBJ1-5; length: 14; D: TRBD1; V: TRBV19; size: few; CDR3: CASSIRQGNQPQHF; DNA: TGTGCCAGTAGTATCAGACAGGGGAATCAGCCCCAGCATTTT
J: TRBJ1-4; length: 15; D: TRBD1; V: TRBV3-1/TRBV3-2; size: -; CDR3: CASSPQGETNEKLFF; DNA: TGTGCCAGCAGCCCGCAGGGGGAAACTAATGAAAAACTGTTTTTT
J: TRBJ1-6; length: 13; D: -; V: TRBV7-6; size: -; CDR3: CASRGHDNSPLHF; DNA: TGTGCCAGCCGCGGACACGATAATTCACCCCTCCACTTT
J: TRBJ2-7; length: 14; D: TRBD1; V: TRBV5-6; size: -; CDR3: CASSRTGGVYEQYF; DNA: TGTGCCAGCAGCCGTACAGGGGGCGTTTACGAGCAGTACTTC
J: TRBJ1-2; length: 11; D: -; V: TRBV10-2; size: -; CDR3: CASSERGSYTF; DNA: TGCGCCAGCAGTGAACGGGGGAGCTACACCTTC
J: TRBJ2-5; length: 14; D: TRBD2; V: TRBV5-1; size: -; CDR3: CASSFIAGQETQYF; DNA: TGCGCCAGCAGCTTCATAGCGGGACAAGAGACCCAGTACTTC
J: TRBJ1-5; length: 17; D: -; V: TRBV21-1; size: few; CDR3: CASSTRTGQGSNQPQHF; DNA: TGTGCCAGCAGCACCCGGACGGGACAGGGGAGCAATCAGCCCCAGCATTTT
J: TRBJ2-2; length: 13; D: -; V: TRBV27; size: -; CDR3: CATRTVTTGELFF; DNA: TGTGCCACCCGGACAGTAACCACCGGGGAGCTGTTTTTT
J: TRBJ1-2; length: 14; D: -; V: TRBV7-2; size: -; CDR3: CASSLLQFYYGYTF; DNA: TGTGCCAGCAGCTTATTGCAGTTTTATTATGGCTACACCTTC
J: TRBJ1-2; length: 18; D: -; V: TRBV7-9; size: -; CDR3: CASSLTLNEVRGNYGYTF; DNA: TGTGCCAGCAGCTTAACCCTCAACGAGGTGCGGGGTAACTATGGCTACACCTTC
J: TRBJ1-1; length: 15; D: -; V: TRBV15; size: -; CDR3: CATSRRGTTNTEAFF; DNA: TGTGCCACCAGCAGACGTGGGACAACGAACACTGAAGCTTTCTTT
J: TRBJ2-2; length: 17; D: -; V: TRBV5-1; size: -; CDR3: CASSLGPRDINTGELFF; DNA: TGCGCCAGCAGCTTGGGCCCCCGGGACATCAACACCGGGGAGCTGTTTTTT
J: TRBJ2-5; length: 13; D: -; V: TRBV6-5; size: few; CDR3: CASSYQGAGTQYF; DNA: TGTGCCAGCAGTTATCAAGGGGCCGGGACCCAGTACTTC
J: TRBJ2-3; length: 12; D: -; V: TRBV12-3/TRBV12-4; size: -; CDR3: CASSSQSNTQYF; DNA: TGTGCCAGCAGTTCACAGAGTAATACGCAGTATTTT
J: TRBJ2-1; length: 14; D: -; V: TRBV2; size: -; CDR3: CASSDKQGGGEQFF; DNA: TGTGCCAGCAGTGACAAACAGGGAGGGGGTGAGCAGTTCTTC
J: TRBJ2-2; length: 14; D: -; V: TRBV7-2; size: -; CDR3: CASSLGLDTGELFF; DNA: TGTGCCAGCAGCTTGGGGCTAGACACCGGGGAGCTGTTTTTT
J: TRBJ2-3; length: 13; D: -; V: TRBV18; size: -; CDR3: CASSPSGTDTQYF; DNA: TGTGCCAGCTCACCTTCAGGCACAGATACGCAGTATTTT
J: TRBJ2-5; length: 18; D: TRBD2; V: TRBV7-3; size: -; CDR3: CASSPGTSGGAGPETQYF; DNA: TGTGCCAGCAGCCCTGGGACTAGCGGGGGGGCCGGTCCGGAGACCCAGTACTTC
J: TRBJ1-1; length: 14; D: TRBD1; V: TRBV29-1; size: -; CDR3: CSLDRGHLNTEAFF; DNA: TGCAGCCTTGACAGGGGGCATTTGAACACTGAAGCTTTCTTT
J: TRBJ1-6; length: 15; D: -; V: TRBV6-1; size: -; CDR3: CASSELPGSRSPLHF; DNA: TGTGCCAGCAGTGAACTTCCGGGGTCCCGTTCACCCCTCCACTTT
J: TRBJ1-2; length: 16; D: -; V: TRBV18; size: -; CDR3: CASTKPNRAGNYGYTF; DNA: TGTGCCAGCACCAAACCGAACAGGGCCGGTAACTATGGCTACACCTTC
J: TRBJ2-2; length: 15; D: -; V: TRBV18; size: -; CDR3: CASSLQTGNTGELFF; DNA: TGTGCCAGCTCATTACAAACGGGGAACACCGGGGAGCTGTTTTTT
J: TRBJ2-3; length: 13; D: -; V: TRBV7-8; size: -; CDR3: CASSSRTEDTQYF; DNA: TGTGCCAGCAGCTCCCGGACTGAAGATACGCAGTATTTT
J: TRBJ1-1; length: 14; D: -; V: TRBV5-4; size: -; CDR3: CASSLSTANTEAFF; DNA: TGTGCCAGCAGCTTGAGCACAGCGAACACTGAAGCTTTCTTT
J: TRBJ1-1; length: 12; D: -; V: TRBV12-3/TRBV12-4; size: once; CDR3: CASSRSLSDAFF; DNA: TGTGCCAGCAGCCGTAGCCTATCAGATGCTTTCTTT
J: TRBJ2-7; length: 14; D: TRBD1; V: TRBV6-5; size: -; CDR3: CASSRDRELYEQYF; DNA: TGTGCCAGCAGTCGGGACAGGGAACTCTACGAGCAGTACTTC
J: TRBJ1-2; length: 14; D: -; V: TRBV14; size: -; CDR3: CASRPAGANYGYTF; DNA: TGTGCCAGCCGCCCCGCGGGGGCTAACTATGGCTACACCTTC
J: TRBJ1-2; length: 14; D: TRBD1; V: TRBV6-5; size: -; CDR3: CASGAGGANYGYTF; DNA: TGTGCCAGCGGCGCAGGGGGCGCAAACTATGGCTACACCTTC
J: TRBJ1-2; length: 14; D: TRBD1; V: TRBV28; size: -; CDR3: CASSLEGAPRGYTF; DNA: TGTGCCAGCAGTTTAGAGGGGGCGCCGCGGGGCTACACCTTC
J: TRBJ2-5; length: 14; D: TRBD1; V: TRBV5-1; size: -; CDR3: CASSPGDRGETQYF; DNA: TGCGCCAGCAGCCCAGGGGACAGGGGAGAGACCCAGTACTTC
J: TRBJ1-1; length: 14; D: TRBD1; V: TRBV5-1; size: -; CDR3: CASSPGQGSTEAFF; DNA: TGCGCCAGCAGCCCGGGACAGGGGAGCACTGAAGCTTTCTTT
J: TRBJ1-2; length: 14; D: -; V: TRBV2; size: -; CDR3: CASSDRFGGYGYTF; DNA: TGTGCCAGCAGTGACCGCTTCGGCGGCTATGGCTACACCTTC
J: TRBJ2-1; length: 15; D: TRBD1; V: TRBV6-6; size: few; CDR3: CASSYHRQGDNEQFF; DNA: TGTGCCAGCAGTTACCACCGACAGGGCGACAATGAGCAGTTCTTC
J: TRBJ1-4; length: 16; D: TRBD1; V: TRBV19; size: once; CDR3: CARKDPRTGGKEKLFF; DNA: TGTGCCAGAAAGGATCCCAGGACAGGGGGGAAAGAAAAACTGTTTTTT
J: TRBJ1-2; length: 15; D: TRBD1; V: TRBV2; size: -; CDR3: CASSEQAGGNYGYTF; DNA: TGTGCCAGCAGTGAACAGGCAGGGGGGAACTATGGCTACACCTTC
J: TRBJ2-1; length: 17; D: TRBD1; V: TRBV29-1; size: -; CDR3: CSVEAPRDRGSGNEQFF; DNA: TGCAGCGTTGAAGCCCCCCGGGACAGGGGATCAGGCAATGAGCAGTTCTTC
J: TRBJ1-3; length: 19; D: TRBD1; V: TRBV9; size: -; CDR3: CASSATHPAGGFSGNTIYF; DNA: TGTGCCAGCAGCGCAACACACCCAGCAGGGGGCTTCTCTGGAAACACCATATATTTT
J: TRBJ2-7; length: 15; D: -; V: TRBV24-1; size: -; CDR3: CATNSFRGVEYEQYF; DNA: TGTGCCACCAACTCCTTTAGGGGCGTTGAATACGAGCAGTACTTC
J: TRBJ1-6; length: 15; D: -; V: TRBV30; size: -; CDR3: CAWSVTDRFNSPLHF; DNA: TGTGCCTGGAGTGTAACAGACCGTTTTAATTCACCCCTCCACTTT
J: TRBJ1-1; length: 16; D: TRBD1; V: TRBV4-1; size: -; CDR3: CASSQDQGALNTEAFF; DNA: TGCGCCAGCAGCCAAGATCAGGGGGCTTTGAACACTGAAGCTTTCTTT
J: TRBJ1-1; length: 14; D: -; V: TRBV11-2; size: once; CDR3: CASSLDPDSSEAFF; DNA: TGTGCCAGCAGCTTAGATCCCGACAGTTCTGAAGCTTTCTTT
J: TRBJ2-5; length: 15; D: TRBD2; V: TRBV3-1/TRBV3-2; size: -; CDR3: CASSQEAGGGETQYF; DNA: TGTGCCAGCAGCCAAGAGGCGGGGGGAGGAGAGACCCAGTACTTC
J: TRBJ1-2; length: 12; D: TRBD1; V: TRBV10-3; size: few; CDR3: CAISRDRAGYTF; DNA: TGTGCCATCAGCCGGGACAGGGCTGGCTACACCTTC
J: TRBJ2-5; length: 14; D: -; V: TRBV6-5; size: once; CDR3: CASSLGQSQETQYF; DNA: TGTGCCAGCAGTTTAGGACAGAGCCAAGAGACCCAGTACTTC
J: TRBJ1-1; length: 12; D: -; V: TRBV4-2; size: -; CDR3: CASSQGTNEAFF; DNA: TGTGCCAGCAGCCAGGGGACTAATGAGGCTTTCTTT
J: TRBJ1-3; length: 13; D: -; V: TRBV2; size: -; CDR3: CASKRGGGNTIYF; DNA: TGTGCCAGCAAGCGGGGAGGTGGAAACACCATATATTTT
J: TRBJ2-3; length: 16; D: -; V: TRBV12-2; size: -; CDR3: CASRLTRRTSTDTQYF; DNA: TGTGCAAGTCGCTTGACTAGAAGGACTAGCACAGATACGCAGTATTTT